This T cell receptor (beta chain) was found in a study of vaccination and CD4 T cells after COVID-19. As for the study in general: The post-COVID samples were taken a median approximately 3.5 months after diagnosis, anywhere from 35 to 161.

Specified treatment: roughly 10-day PBMC culture with coronavirus spike peptide pools or control peptides (ViraFEST assay). One should note that the unexposed donor's CD4+ T cells were collected before the COVID-19 pandemic (2011-2018). ViraFEST sequenced TCRs after peptide-pool expansion of antigen-specific T cells. Cultured CD4+ T-cell DNA underwent Oncomine TCR Beta short-read sequencing. From the PCR reads, TCRdb called clonotypes with MiXCR, one entry per CDR3 protein. The sample lists 7,000 or so distinct CDR3 sequences, around two fifths occurring once. Whole-study results and caveats: Within convalescent individuals, 304 out of 307 vaccine-specific clones proved to be spike mono-reactive. Convalescent patients were relatively few, and early post-infection timepoints were missing.

Looked up from germline, CDR1 is LNHDA and CDR2 is SQIVND (reference sequence). This CDR3 is 18 amino acids long. Trimming at V came to 1 base and at J to 5 bases, leaving 14 bases not matched to a gene. This clonotype was counted a few times. Its antigen is as yet unknown. This clonotype originated in a human donor in good health. V usage is TRBV19 and J usage is TRBJ1-5; TRBD1 aligns across 7 bases. Source material: CD4+ T cells from blood, cultured in vitro. CDR3 in DNA: TGTGCCAGTAGTATAGTGAGGGTAACAGGGGAGGGTTATCAGCCCCAGCATTTT. Translating it yields CASSIVRVTGEGYQPQHF.